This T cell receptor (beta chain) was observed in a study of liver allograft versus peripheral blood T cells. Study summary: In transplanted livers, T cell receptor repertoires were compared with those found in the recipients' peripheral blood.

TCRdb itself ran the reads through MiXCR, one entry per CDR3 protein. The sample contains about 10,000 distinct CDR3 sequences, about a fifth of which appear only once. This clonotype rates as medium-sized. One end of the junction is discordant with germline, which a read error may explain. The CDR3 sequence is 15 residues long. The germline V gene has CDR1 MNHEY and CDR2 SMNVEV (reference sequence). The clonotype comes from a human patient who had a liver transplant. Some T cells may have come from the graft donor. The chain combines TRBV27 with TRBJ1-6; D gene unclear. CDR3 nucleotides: TGTGCCAGCAGTCCCGCCGGGGTTACCAATTCGCCCCTCCACTTT. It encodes CASSPAGVTNSPLHF.